The present T cell receptor (beta chain) was sequenced within a study of T cell clonality in common variable immunodeficiency. Findings and limits, study-wide: Compared with controls, CVID subjects had fewer shared TCRbeta clones. The cause of increased CVID clonality remains unclear without subpopulation sequencing. Reportedly, TCR beta sequences from common variable immunodeficiency showed fewer deletions and N-nucleotide insertions.

Clones were read by immunoSEQ multiplex PCR, and TCRdb kept only the in-frame ones, dropping some. This repertoire holds some 20,000 clones, and none appear only once. This clone has ten or more counts. Its specificity is not known. The sample comprised peripheral blood mononuclear cells. This sequence originates from a human donor with common variable immunodeficiency.

The DNA read from the CDR3 is TGCAGCGTCAAGAGCAGGGCGAACACTGAA. Translating it yields CSVKSRANTE. The full CDR3 protein is CSVKSRANTEAFF. This chain joins TRBV29-1 and TRBJ1-1; D might be TRBD1 (5 bases). The CDR3 is cut off 3 residues early in the read; its end comes from the germline J gene. The ends were cut back, 6 bases at V and 1 base at J, with 12 bases in the middle. Germline CDR1 SQVTM, CDR2 ANQGSEA. This CDR3 region has 13 residues.